This T cell receptor (beta chain) is drawn from a study of technical replicates of blood from several donors. This CDR3 has 15 amino acids. V was pared by 0 bases and J by 7 bases, with 15 bases between. The germline gives CDR1 LNHDA, CDR2 SQIVND (reference sequence). Assay used: immunoSEQ multiplex PCR; TCRdb lists only in-frame clones, some missing. Altogether more than 70,000 clones are present, roughly 96% being singletons, with the ten largest covering nearly 0.2%. The chain links TRBV19 to TRBJ2-5; TRBD1 might be the D (6 bases). The specimen sequenced was T cells isolated from PBMCs. The receptor comes from a human donor in good health. For the CDR3, the DNA is TGTGCCAGTAGTATAGAGTTTACAGGGACGGGGACCCAGTACTTC. Translating gives CASSIEFTGTGTQYF.